The 30 T cell receptor beta chains presented below share a single source sample, sequenced in a study of blood T cell repertoires in COVID-19. Assay used: immunoSEQ multiplex PCR; TCRdb lists only in-frame clones, some missing. The sample yields about 78,000 clones, 86% seen once. The sequenced sample was peripheral blood. The receptors derive from a man aged 45 to 65 with active or convalescent COVID-19.

The J gene is TRBJ1-4, the V gene TRBV14, with a weak D call TRBD1 (5 bases). V lost 1 base and J lost 9, with 12 bases in between. CDR1 and CDR2 (germline): SGHDN, FVKESK. The CDR3 has 14 amino acids. The CDR3 loop is CASSQASGTQKLFF. CDR3 sequence (DNA): TGTGCCAGCAGCCAAGCCTCCGGGACTCAAAAACTGTTTTTT.

The chain links TRBV27 to TRBJ1-5; D is perhaps TRBD1 (6 bases). The length of the CDR3 is 15 residues. V was shortened by 5 bases and J by 2 bases, with 13 bases between the two germline ends. Germline V gene data show CDR1 as MNHEY and CDR2 as SMNVEV (reference sequence). The CDR3 is CASSPQGTGNQPQHF. Here the CDR3 DNA reads TGTGCCAGCAGTCCACAGGGAACGGGCAATCAGCCCCAGCATTTT.

V gene TRBV28 combines with J gene TRBJ2-5, with 11 positions matching TRBD1. Germline loops: CDR1 MDHEN, CDR2 SYDVKM. This CDR3 spans 13 amino acids. V shed 10 bases and J 5 bases; nucleotides not matched to a gene: 6. CDR3 in amino acids: CATLGQGGETQYF. In DNA, the CDR3 is TGTGCCACGTTGGGACAGGGGGGGGAGACCCAGTACTTC.

The chain recombines TRBV19 with TRBJ1-1; the D gene is possibly TRBD1 (6 bases). The CDR3 totals 13 residues. Germline V gives CDR1 LNHDA, CDR2 SQIVND (reference sequence). V gave up 2 bases and J gave up 3 bases, with 7 bases separating them. CDR3 in amino acids: CASSINRDTEAFF. The CDR3 DNA sequence: TGTGCCAGTAGTATAAACAGGGACACTGAAGCTTTCTTT.

This chain uses TRBV10-3 with TRBJ1-2, with D possibly being TRBD1 (6 bases). CDR3 length: 15 amino acids. Trimming removed 7 bases from V and 2 bases from J, with 17 bases in between. Germline-derived CDR1 and CDR2 are ENHRY and SYGVKD. The CDR3 DNA sequence: TGTGCCATCACCGACGGGGGGGCGGGGAACTATGGCTACACCTTC. This codes for CAITDGGAGNYGYTF.

The chain joins TRBV18 to TRBJ2-1; 7 nucleotides line up with TRBD1. Trimming cost V 0 bases and J 4 bases; bases outside gene matches: 3. The CDR3 is made up of 15 amino acids. The germline CDR1 and CDR2 sequences are KGHSH and LQKENI. The CDR3 DNA follows: TGTGCCAGCTCACCACCCCAGGGGGTGTACAATGAGCAGTTCTTC. This encodes CASSPPQGVYNEQFF.

CDR3 sequence (DNA): TGTGCCAGCAGCATAGGGGCACTAAAAGAGACCCAGTACTTC. Protein: CASSIGALKETQYF. The chain is built from TRBV5-4 and TRBJ2-5, with a possible D match to TRBD1 (5 bases). Germline V lookup: CDR1 SGHNT, CDR2 YYREEE (reference sequence). The CDR3 is 14 amino acids. Trimming pared 4 bases from V and 3 bases from J, leaving 13 bases between.

The rearrangement uses TRBV7-2 and TRBJ1-4, with 9 bases matching TRBD1. From germline, CDR1 is SGHTA and CDR2 FQGNSA. CDR3 size: 15 residues. With V trimmed by 1 base and J by 5 bases, 2 bases remained unmatched. In DNA, the CDR3 is TGTGCCAGCAGCTTAGAACAGGGGGCAAATGAAAAACTGTTTTTT. It translates to CASSLEQGANEKLFF.

The chain has TRBV6-5 and TRBJ2-1; 8 positions match TRBD2. With V trimmed by 2 bases and J by 0 bases, 0 bases remained unmatched. The CDR3 covers 15 residues. Germline CDR1 reads MNHEY; CDR2 reads SVGAGI. CDR3 nucleotide sequence: TGTGCCAGCAGTTACACTAGCGGCTCCTACAATGAGCAGTTCTTC. It yields the protein CASSYTSGSYNEQFF.

The chain employs TRBV18 and TRBJ1-5, with D unclear. Germline assignment: CDR1 KGHSH and CDR2 LQKENI. The CDR3 spans 16 residues. The V end lost 0 bases, the J end lost 4 bases, and 13 bases lay between the germline ends. In DNA form, the CDR3 reads TGTGCCAGCTCACCACCCGCTTGGGCAGAGAATCAGCCCCAGCATTTT. Protein: CASSPPAWAENQPQHF. The full variable domain, rest sourced from reference TRBV18 and TRBJ1-5, is NAGVMQNPRHLVRRRGQEARLRCSPMKGHSHVYWYRQLPEEGLKFMVYLQKENIIDESGMPKERFSAEFPKEGPSILRIQQVVRGDSAAYFCASSPPAWAENQPQHFGDGTRLSIL.

The rearrangement uses TRBV7-9 and TRBJ2-2; 7 bases are a match to TRBD1. This CDR3 comprises 15 residues. Trimming took 4 bases from V and 0 from J; bases not matched to a gene: 2. The V gene's germline CDR1 is SEHNR and CDR2 FQNEAQ (reference sequence). CDR3 sequence: CASSSDRANTGELFF. The CDR3, as DNA: TGTGCCAGCAGCTCCGACAGGGCGAACACCGGGGAGCTGTTTTTT.

The chain employs TRBV15 and TRBJ1-3; 7 positions match TRBD1. CDR1 is LNHNV and CDR2 is YYDKDF in the germline V gene (reference sequence). This CDR3 is 18 amino acids long. The V gene end was trimmed by 2 bases and the J gene end by 8 bases; junction bases not matched to a gene: 18. The DNA for the CDR3 is TGTGCCACCAGCAGATCGTTGACAGGGACGACCGATGGGGACACCATATATTTT. It is translated as CATSRSLTGTTDGDTIYF.

The genes are TRBV19 and TRBJ2-1, with D uncertain. The CDR3 contains 14 residues. With 1 base removed from V and 6 bases from J, the gap between germline ends came to 10 bases. Germline lookup yields CDR1 LNHDA and CDR2 SQIVND (reference sequence). Here the CDR3 reads CASSIVGYFNEQFF. In nucleotides, the CDR3 is TGTGCCAGTAGTATAGTGGGCTACTTCAATGAGCAGTTCTTC.

This clone showed up just a few times. This chain uses TRBV5-1 with TRBJ2-3; TRBD2 aligns across 7 bases. Trimming cost V 1 base and J 1 base; bases outside gene matches: 3. The CDR3 sequence is 15 residues long. Per germline, CDR1 SGHRS and CDR2 YFSETQ. The CDR3 sequence: CASSLYAGGTDTQYF. CDR3 nucleotides: TGCGCCAGCAGCTTGTATGCGGGGGGCACAGATACGCAGTATTTT.

The rearrangement uses TRBV5-1 and TRBJ2-1; D possibly corresponds to TRBD1 (6 bases). The CDR3 contains 14 residues. CDR1 SGHRS and CDR2 YFSETQ come from the germline V gene. Deletions cut 1 base from V and 5 bases from J, with 10 bases between. The CDR3, as DNA: TGCGCCAGCAGCTTGAACGACAGGAACAATGAGCAGTTCTTC. Its protein is CASSLNDRNNEQFF.

V gene TRBV19 combines with J gene TRBJ2-3; D is ambiguous. Germline lookup yields CDR1 LNHDA and CDR2 SQIVND (reference sequence). This CDR3 is 11 amino acids long. V gave up 2 bases and J gave up 7 bases, with 4 bases separating them. The CDR3 DNA reads TGTGCCAGTAGTATACCCAATACGCAGTATTTT. It is translated as CASSIPNTQYF.

This chain uses TRBV5-4 with TRBJ2-3; 9 bases line up with TRBD2. Germline V CDR1 and CDR2: SGHNT, YYREEE (reference sequence). V shed 0 bases, J shed 14 bases, and the junction held 13 bases outside the gene matches. This CDR3 has 15 amino acids. CDR3 nucleotides: TGTGCCAGCAGCTTGGATGGCGGGGGGGCGTCTCAGGGGTATTTT. This encodes CASSLDGGGASQGYF.

The genes are TRBV11-2 and TRBJ1-2; tentative D call: TRBD1 (5 bases). Germline V gene lookup returns CDR1 SGHAT and CDR2 FQNNGV. The CDR3 totals 13 residues. V was trimmed by 1 base and J by 2 bases, leaving 5 bases between them. CDR3 in DNA: TGTGCCAGCAGCTTAGGACAGAACTATGGCTACACCTTC. Translating it yields CASSLGQNYGYTF.

V and J are TRBV3-1 (or the pseudogene TRBV3-2) and TRBJ2-5; 8 bases fit TRBD1. Unmatched junction bases numbered 6, after V lost 4 bases and J lost 5 bases. This CDR3 has 14 amino acids. In germline, CDR1 is LGHDT, CDR2 YNNKEL (reference sequence). CDR3 coding DNA: TGTGCCAGCAGCCTTTCAGGGGGCGCGGAGACCCAGTACTTC. Translating it yields CASSLSGGAETQYF.

The DNA of the CDR3 is TGTGCCAGCAGCCTCGGACAGGCGGCGGGAGAAAAACTGTTTTTT. Its translation: CASSLGQAAGEKLFF. J is TRBJ1-4 and V is TRBV3-1 (or the pseudogene TRBV3-2); 7 bases agree with TRBD1. V lost 4 bases to trimming and J lost 8 bases; unmatched junction nucleotides: 10. The CDR3 is 15 residues long. Germline lookup yields CDR1 LGHDT and CDR2 YNNKEL (reference sequence).

This chain joins TRBV7-2 and TRBJ1-5; 9 nucleotides match TRBD1. V was clipped by 4 bases and J by 7 bases; unmatched bases: 8. Germline CDR1 reads SGHTA; CDR2 reads FQGNSA. The CDR3 is 15 residues long. The CDR3, as DNA: TGTGCCAGCAGCTCCGCTACAGGGGGCTGGCAGCCCCAGCATTTT. Translating gives CASSSATGGWQPQHF. The whole variable domain, filled in from reference TRBV7-2 and TRBJ1-5, reads GAGVSQSPSNKVTEKGKDVELRCDPISGHTALYWYRQSLGQGLEFLIYFQGNSAPDKSGLPSDRFSAERTGGSVSTLTIQRTQQEDSAVYLCASSSATGGWQPQHFGDGTRLSIL.

A note on this clone: The same CDR3 also results from other DNA sequences found in this sample. In DNA form, the CDR3 reads TGTGCCAGCAGTTTAGGTTCACAGGGTGTATACACCTTC. As protein: CASSLGSQGVYTF. The V gene is TRBV12-3 or TRBV12-4, the J gene TRBJ1-2; tentative D call: TRBD1 (6 bases). The CDR3 totals 13 residues. Trimming stripped 1 base from V and 11 bases from J, with 14 bases between.

V and J are TRBV19 and TRBJ1-4, with TRBD1 identical over 7 bases. CDR1 LNHDA and CDR2 SQIVND come from the germline V gene (reference sequence). There are 13 residues in the CDR3. The trim removed 9 bases at V and 7 bases at J, leaving 8 bases unmatched. CDR3 protein: CASRGGRGEKLFF. The CDR3 coding sequence is TGTGCCAGCCGAGGGGGCCGGGGTGAAAAACTGTTTTTT.

This clone was detected a few times. V is TRBV19 and J is TRBJ2-2; TRBD1 aligns across 7 bases. The CDR3 consists of 13 residues. Trimming cost V 5 bases and J 6 bases; bases outside gene matches: 3. From germline, CDR1 is LNHDA and CDR2 SQIVND (reference sequence). CDR3 coding DNA: TGTGCCAGTAGTTCCCAGGGGGCCGGGGAGCTGTTTTTT. This sequence encodes CASSSQGAGELFF. Full variable domain (rest looked up from reference TRBV19 and TRBJ2-2): DGGITQSPKYLFRKEGQNVTLSCEQNLNHDAMYWYRQDPGQGLRLIYYSQIVNDFQKGDIAEGYSVSREKKESFPLTVTSAQKNPTAFYLCASSSQGAGELFFGEGSRLTVL.

The genes are TRBV5-4 and TRBJ2-1; tentative D call: TRBD1 (6 bases). Germline V gene data show CDR1 as SGHNT and CDR2 as YYREEE (reference sequence). Trimming cost V 4 bases and J 7 bases, with 24 bases left between them. The CDR3 is 17 amino acids. CDR3 nucleotides: TGTGCCAGCAGCCCCTCGACGGATGGCAGGGGTTTAAATGAGCAGTTCTTC. Its translation: CASSPSTDGRGLNEQFF.

The CDR3 region is CASSQVWGLYNQPQHF. CDR3 nucleotide sequence: TGCGCCAGCAGCCAAGTTTGGGGGCTCTACAATCAGCCCCAGCATTTT. The gene calls are TRBV4-1 and TRBJ1-5; possibly TRBD1 for D (6 bases). Between the trimmed V and J ends, which lost 1 base and 3 bases, there was a span of 13 bases. Per the germline V gene, CDR1 is MGHRA and CDR2 is YSYEKL. CDR3 length: 16 residues.

The chain recombines TRBV5-1 with TRBJ2-1; 8 bases agree with TRBD1. CDR3 size: 15 residues. CDR1 and CDR2 from the germline V gene are SGHRS and YFSETQ. Trimming removed 4 bases from V and 6 bases from J; junction bases left unmatched: 9. CDR3 nucleotide sequence: TGCGCCAGCAGCCTTCAGGGGGCAAAAGGCAATGAGCAGTTCTTC. It is translated as CASSLQGAKGNEQFF. Variable domain in full (rest from reference TRBV5-1 and TRBJ2-1): KAGVTQTPRYLIKTRGQQVTLSCSPISGHRSVSWYQQTPGQGLQFLFEYFSETQRNKGNFPGRFSGRQFSNSRSEMNVSTLELGDSALYLCASSLQGAKGNEQFFGPGTRLTVL.

V usage is TRBV28 and J usage is TRBJ2-1; the D is unclear. The length of the CDR3 is 10 residues. V was pared by 10 bases and J by 5 bases, with 6 bases between. The germline CDR1 and CDR2 sequences are MDHEN and SYDVKM. CDR3 sequence: CATGHNEQFF. CDR3 DNA sequence: TGTGCCACCGGTCACAATGAGCAGTTCTTC.

The count of this clone is one. V usage is TRBV30 and J usage is TRBJ2-3; 9 positions agree with TRBD1. CDR3 size: 12 residues. The germline gives CDR1 GTSNPN, CDR2 SVGIG (reference sequence). The junction had 2 bases not matched to a gene; V was cut back by 8 bases and J by 2 bases. The CDR3 spells CAGTGSTDTQYF. CDR3 nucleotides: TGTGCCGGGACAGGGTCCACAGATACGCAGTATTTT.

J is TRBJ1-4 and V is TRBV5-1; 7 nucleotides agree with TRBD1. Germline CDR1 reads SGHRS; CDR2 reads YFSETQ. V lost 0 bases to trimming and J lost 5 bases; unmatched junction nucleotides: 7. The CDR3 is 16 amino acids. The CDR3 DNA sequence: TGCGCCAGCAGCTTGGCCCGACAGGGTTTGAATGAAAAACTGTTTTTT. This gives the protein CASSLARQGLNEKLFF.